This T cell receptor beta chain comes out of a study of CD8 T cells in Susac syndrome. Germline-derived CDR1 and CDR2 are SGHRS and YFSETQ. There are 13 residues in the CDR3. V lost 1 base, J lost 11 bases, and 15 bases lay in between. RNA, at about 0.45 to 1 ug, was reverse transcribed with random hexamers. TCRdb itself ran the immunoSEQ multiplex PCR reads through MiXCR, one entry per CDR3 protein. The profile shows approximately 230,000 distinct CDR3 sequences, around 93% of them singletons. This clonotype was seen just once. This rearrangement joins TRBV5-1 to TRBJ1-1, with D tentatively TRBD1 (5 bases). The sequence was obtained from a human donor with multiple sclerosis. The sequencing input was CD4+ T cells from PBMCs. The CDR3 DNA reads TGCGCCAGCAGCTTGATTGGGGACCGGTCTGCTTTCTTT. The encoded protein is CASSLIGDRSAFF.